Listed here is a single T cell receptor (beta chain). The sample comes from a study of blood T cell repertoires in COVID-19. Across the whole study: Samples taken during acute and convalescent COVID-19 were collected in the United States, Italy and Spain. Sources were T cells, B-cell-depleted T cells, or PBMCs; the material itself was cDNA or gDNA.

In the original workflow: Amplification from reference gene primers served as the basis for estimated nucleated cell counts. The assay was immunoSEQ multiplex PCR, and TCRdb's table has in-frame clones only and misses some. That table is the source of V, J and clone size, and D and trimming were worked out from the DNA. The sample holds over 45,000 clones, about 76% seen once. CDR3 length equals 15 residues. Germline lookup yields CDR1 LNHDA and CDR2 SQIVND (reference sequence). The V gene end was trimmed by 9 bases and the J gene end by 0 bases; junction bases not matched to a gene: 7. The TCR was taken from a man aged 50 to 60 with active or convalescent COVID-19. The rearrangement links TRBV19 to TRBJ2-3, with TRBD2 identical over 9 bases. The material sequenced was peripheral blood. CDR3 coding DNA: TGTGCCAGCTCTACTAGCGGGTTAAGCACAGATACGCAGTATTTT. Translating gives CASSTSGLSTDTQYF.